The rows below give T cell receptor beta chains drawn from one sample of a study of CD4+ T cells in melanoma. Sequenced by immunoSEQ multiplex PCR; TCRdb stores in-frame clones only, minus some. This sample yields tens of thousands of clones, of which over 60% are seen a single time; roughly 4.9% belongs to the top ten. The source material was tumor tissue. Receptor source: a human donor with melanoma. Both conserved end residues are part of each CDR3. D genes are given only for firm matches. Clone size is stated in some rows and not others, as once, few, many or a class when expanded.

TRBV28	.	14	.	TRBJ1-5	TGTGCCAGCAGTTTTCTGGACAGCAATCAGCCCCAGCATTTT	CASSFLDSNQPQHF
TRBV4-1	TRBD1	15	.	TRBJ2-7	TGCGCCAGCAGCCAAGAGGGACAGACCGCCTACGAGCAGTACTTC	CASSQEGQTAYEQYF
TRBV5-1	.	17	.	TRBJ1-2	TGCGCCAGCAGCTTGGACAGGCAGCACATGGGTAACTATGGCTACACCTTC	CASSLDRQHMGNYGYTF
TRBV6-6	.	11	.	TRBJ2-3	TGTGCCAGCAGTTATGAGGATACGCAGTATTTT	CASSYEDTQYF
TRBV19	.	13	.	TRBJ1-6	TGTGCCAGTAGTATTAAGGCAGTTTCACCCCTCCACTTT	CASSIKAVSPLHF
TRBV5-1	TRBD1	14	.	TRBJ1-2	TGCGCCAGCAGCCCCAGCGGACAGGGATATGGCTACACCTTC	CASSPSGQGYGYTF
TRBV6-1	.	15	.	TRBJ2-6	TGTGCCAGCAGTGGTGACAGGCTTGGGGCCAACGTCCTGACTTTC	CASSGDRLGANVLTF
TRBV7-9	.	14	.	TRBJ2-7	TGTGCCAGCAGCTCCCTAAGGGGCAGCTACGAGCAGTACTTC	CASSSLRGSYEQYF
TRBV7-6	.	13	many	TRBJ1-5	TGTGCCAGCAGTACAGGGTTCCATCAGCCCCAGCATTTT	CASSTGFHQPQHF
TRBV6-6	TRBD1	15	.	TRBJ2-1	TGTGCCAGCAGTTACATCCGGGACAGGGGTAACGGGCAGTTCTTC	CASSYIRDRGNGQFF
TRBV30	.	12	.	TRBJ2-3	TGTGCCTGGAGTTTAGGAGCGGATACGCAGTATTTT	CAWSLGADTQYF
TRBV9	.	15	.	TRBJ2-3	TGTGCCAGCAGCGTAACCGATTCCTTCGCAGATACGCAGTATTTT	CASSVTDSFADTQYF
TRBV9	TRBD2	12	.	TRBJ2-7	TGTGCCAGCAGCGGGGCGGGGGACGAGCAGTACTTC	CASSGAGDEQYF
TRBV28	.	15	.	TRBJ2-7	TGTGCCAGCAGTTTTCCCCCGGGCAGGGAGTACGAGCAGTACTTC	CASSFPPGREYEQYF
TRBV11-2	.	14	once	TRBJ1-1	TGTGCCAGCAGCTTAATGGGTTCGGACACTGAAGCTTTCTTT	CASSLMGSDTEAFF
TRBV11-2	.	17	.	TRBJ2-7	TGTGCCAGCAGCTTAGGCTTCGCGGCGGGGTTCTCCTACGAGCAGTACTTC	CASSLGFAAGFSYEQYF
TRBV7-6	TRBD1	17	few	TRBJ1-6	TGTGCCAGCAGCTTAGGGATCGGGACAGGGACTAATTCACCCCTCCACTTT	CASSLGIGTGTNSPLHF
TRBV23-1	TRBD1	15	.	TRBJ2-7	TGCGCCAGCAGTCATACGGGACAGGGCTCCTACGAGCAGTACTTC	CASSHTGQGSYEQYF
TRBV7-3	.	13	once	TRBJ2-3	TGTGCCAGCAGCCCCTCAGGGGCAGATACGCAGTATTTT	CASSPSGADTQYF
TRBV5-3	TRBD1	15	many	TRBJ2-7	TGTGCCAGAAGTTTACAGGGGGCTAAGGACTACGAGCAGTACTTC	CARSLQGAKDYEQYF
TRBV6-6	.	15	.	TRBJ2-5	TGTGCCAGCAGCCGGGGCGGGGGCTACCAAGAGACCCAGTACTTC	CASSRGGGYQETQYF
TRBV19	TRBD1	14	.	TRBJ1-1	TGTGCCACCATGGACAGGGGGGGACTCACTGAAGCTTTCTTT	CATMDRGGLTEAFF
TRBV27	TRBD1	13	few	TRBJ1-2	TGTGCCAGCAGTTTAAACAGGGGAGATGGCTACACCTTC	CASSLNRGDGYTF
TRBV27	.	13	few	TRBJ1-2	TGTGCCAGCAGTTTATCAGGGAACTTGGGCTACACCTTC	CASSLSGNLGYTF
TRBV4-3	TRBD2	18	.	TRBJ2-5	TGCGCCAGCAGCCCGACTAGCGGGGGGGCTAGTGGGGAAGAGACCCAGTACTTC	CASSPTSGGASGEETQYF
TRBV5-1	.	15	.	TRBJ2-5	TGCGCCAGCAGCTTAGCGCTTCAGGGAGGAGAGACCCAGTACTTC	CASSLALQGGETQYF
TRBV19	TRBD2	15	.	TRBJ2-1	TGTGCCAGTAGTAAGGCGGGGGGCTCCTACAATGAGCAGTTCTTC	CASSKAGGSYNEQFF
TRBV18	TRBD1	14	.	TRBJ2-7	TGTGCCAGCTCAGACCGGGACAGGGAAGGCGAGCAGTACTTC	CASSDRDREGEQYF
TRBV6-6	.	16	.	TRBJ2-5	TGTGCCAGCAGCTACCCAGGAGTGTGGGACCAAGAGACCCAGTACTTC	CASSYPGVWDQETQYF
TRBV10-1	TRBD2	15	few	TRBJ2-1	TGCGCCAGCAGTGAGAGCGGGGGCGCTGGACGCGAGCAGTTCTTC	CASSESGGAGREQFF
TRBV5-4	.	12	.	TRBJ2-7	TGTGCCAGCAGCTTGGGAGGAGGGGAGCAGTACTTC	CASSLGGGEQYF
TRBV5-1	.	16	few	TRBJ1-2	TGCGCCAGCAGCTTGGCCCTGCCGGATATTAACTATGGCTACACCTTC	CASSLALPDINYGYTF
TRBV7-3	TRBD2	13	.	TRBJ2-2	TGTGCCAGCAGCTTGGGACTAGCCGGGGAGCTGTTTTTT	CASSLGLAGELFF